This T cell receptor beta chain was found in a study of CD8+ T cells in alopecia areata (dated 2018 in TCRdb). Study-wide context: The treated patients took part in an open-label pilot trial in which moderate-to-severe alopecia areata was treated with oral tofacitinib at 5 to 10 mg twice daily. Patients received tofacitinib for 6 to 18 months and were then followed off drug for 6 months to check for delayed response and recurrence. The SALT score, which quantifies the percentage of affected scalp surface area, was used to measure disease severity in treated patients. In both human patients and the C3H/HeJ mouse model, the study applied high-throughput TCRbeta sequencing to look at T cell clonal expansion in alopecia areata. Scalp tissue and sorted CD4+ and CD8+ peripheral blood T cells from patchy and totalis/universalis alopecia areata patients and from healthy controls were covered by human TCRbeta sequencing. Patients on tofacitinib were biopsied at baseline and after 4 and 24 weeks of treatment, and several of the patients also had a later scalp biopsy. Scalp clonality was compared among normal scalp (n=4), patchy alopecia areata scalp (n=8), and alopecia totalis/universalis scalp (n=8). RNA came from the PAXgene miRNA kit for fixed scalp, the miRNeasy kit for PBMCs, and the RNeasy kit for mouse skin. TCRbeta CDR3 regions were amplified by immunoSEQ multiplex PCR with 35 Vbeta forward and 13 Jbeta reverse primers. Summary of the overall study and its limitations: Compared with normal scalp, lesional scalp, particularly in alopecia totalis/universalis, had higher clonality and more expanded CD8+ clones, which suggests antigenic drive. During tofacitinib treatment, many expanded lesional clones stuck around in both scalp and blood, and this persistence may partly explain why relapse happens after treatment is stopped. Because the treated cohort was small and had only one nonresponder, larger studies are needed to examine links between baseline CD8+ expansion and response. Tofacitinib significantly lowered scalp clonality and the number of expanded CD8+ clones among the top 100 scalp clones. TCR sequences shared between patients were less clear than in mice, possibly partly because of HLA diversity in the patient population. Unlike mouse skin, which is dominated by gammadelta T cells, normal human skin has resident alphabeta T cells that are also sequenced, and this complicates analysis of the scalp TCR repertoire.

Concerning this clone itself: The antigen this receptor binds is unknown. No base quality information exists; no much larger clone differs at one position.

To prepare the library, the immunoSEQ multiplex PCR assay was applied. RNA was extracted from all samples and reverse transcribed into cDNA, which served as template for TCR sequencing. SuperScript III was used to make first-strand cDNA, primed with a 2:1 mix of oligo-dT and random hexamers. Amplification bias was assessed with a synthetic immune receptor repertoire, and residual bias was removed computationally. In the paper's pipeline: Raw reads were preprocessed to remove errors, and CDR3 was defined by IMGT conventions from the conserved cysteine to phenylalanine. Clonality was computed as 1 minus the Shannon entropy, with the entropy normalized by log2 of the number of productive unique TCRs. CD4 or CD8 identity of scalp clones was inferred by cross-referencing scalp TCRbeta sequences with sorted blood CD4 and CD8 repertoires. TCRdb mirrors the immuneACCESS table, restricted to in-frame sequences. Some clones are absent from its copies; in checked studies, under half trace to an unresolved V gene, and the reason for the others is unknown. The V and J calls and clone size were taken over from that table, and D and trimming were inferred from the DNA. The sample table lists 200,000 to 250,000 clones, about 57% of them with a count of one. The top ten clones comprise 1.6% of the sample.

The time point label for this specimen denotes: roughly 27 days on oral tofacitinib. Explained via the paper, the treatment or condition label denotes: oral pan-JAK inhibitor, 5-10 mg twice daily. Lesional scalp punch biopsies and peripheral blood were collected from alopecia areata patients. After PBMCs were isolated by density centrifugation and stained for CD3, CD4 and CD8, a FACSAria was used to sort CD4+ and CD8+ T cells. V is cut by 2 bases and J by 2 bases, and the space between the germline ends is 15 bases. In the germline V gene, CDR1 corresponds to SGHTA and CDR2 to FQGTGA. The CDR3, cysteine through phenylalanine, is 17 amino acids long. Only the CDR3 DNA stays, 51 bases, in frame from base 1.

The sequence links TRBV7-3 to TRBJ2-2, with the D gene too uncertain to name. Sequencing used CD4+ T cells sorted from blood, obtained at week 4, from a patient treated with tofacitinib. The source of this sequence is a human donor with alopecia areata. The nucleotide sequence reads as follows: TGTGCCAGCAGCTTATCCCGAAACACGGACAACACCGGGGAGCTGTTTTTT. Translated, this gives CASSLSRNTDNTGELFF. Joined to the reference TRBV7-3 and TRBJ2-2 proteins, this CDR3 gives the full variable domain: GAGVSQTPSNKVTEKGKYVELRCDPISGHTALYWYRQSLGQGPEFLIYFQGTGAADDSGLPNDRFFAVRPEGSVSTLKIQRTERGDSAVYLCASSLSRNTDNTGELFFGEGSRLTVL.